What follows are 15 T cell receptor beta chains derived from one specimen sequenced in a study of blood T cell repertoires in COVID-19. Generated by immunoSEQ multiplex PCR, the TCRdb table keeps only in-frame clones and is missing some. The data contain just over 65,000 clones, 86% of them singletons. The sequenced sample was peripheral blood. These receptors all come from a man aged 30-40 years with acute or convalescent COVID-19.

The rearrangement joins TRBV28 to TRBJ2-3; D is possibly TRBD1 (5 bases). The V gene's germline CDR1 is MDHEN and CDR2 SYDVKM. The CDR3 covers 13 residues. Trimming took off 4 bases at V and 2 bases at J, with 7 bases between the two ends. The CDR3 DNA is TGTGCCAGCAGTTCAGGGTTCACAGATACGCAGTATTTT. It specifies CASSSGFTDTQYF.

V and J are TRBV2 and TRBJ1-5; D might be TRBD1 (5 bases). V shed 6 bases and J shed 3 bases, with 15 bases lying between them. The CDR3 is made up of 15 amino acids. Germline CDR1 reads SNHLY; CDR2 reads FYNNEI. The CDR3 coding sequence is TGTGCCAGCAGACCCAGGGCAGGAGTCAATCAGCCCCAGCATTTT. It yields the protein CASRPRAGVNQPQHF. The variable domain in full, completed from reference TRBV2 and TRBJ1-5, reads EPEVTQTPSHQVTQMGQEVILRCVPISNHLYFYWYRQILGQKVEFLVSFYNNEISEKSEIFDDQFSVERPDGSNFTLKIRSTKLEDSAMYFCASRPRAGVNQPQHFGDGTRLSIL.

The DNA for the CDR3 is TGTGCCAGCAGTTGGCAGGGTGGCAATCAGCCCCAGCATTTT. Amino acids: CASSWQGGNQPQHF. V is TRBV6-6 and J is TRBJ1-5, with a tentative D call TRBD1 (5 bases). The CDR3 is made up of 14 amino acids. CDR1 and CDR2 (germline): MNHNY, SVGAGI (reference sequence). V dropped 4 bases and J dropped 2 bases, with 9 bases sitting between them.

The chain carries TRBV19 and TRBJ2-1; 7 bases match TRBD1. V lost 6 bases to trimming and J lost 0 bases; unmatched junction nucleotides: 8. The length of the CDR3 is 16 residues. CDR1 is LNHDA and CDR2 is SQIVND in the germline V gene (reference sequence). The CDR3 coding sequence is TGTGCCAGTAGGGGGTCGGACAGGAGCTCCTACAATGAGCAGTTCTTC. This translates into CASRGSDRSSYNEQFF. The variable domain in full, with the rest retrieved from reference TRBV19 and TRBJ2-1, is DGGITQSPKYLFRKEGQNVTLSCEQNLNHDAMYWYRQDPGQGLRLIYYSQIVNDFQKGDIAEGYSVSREKKESFPLTVTSAQKNPTAFYLCASRGSDRSSYNEQFFGPGTRLTVL.

The chain links TRBV9 to TRBJ2-7, with 16 bases lining up with TRBD2. V lost 2 bases, J lost 4 bases, and 6 bases stayed unmatched. The CDR3 consists of 17 residues. Germline CDR1 and CDR2: SGDLS and YYNGEE. CDR3 protein: CASSVGTSGRAVYEQYF. CDR3 bases: TGTGCCAGCAGCGTGGGGACTAGCGGGAGGGCCGTATACGAGCAGTACTTC. Variable domain in full (rest from reference TRBV9 and TRBJ2-7): DSGVTQTPKHLITATGQRVTLRCSPRSGDLSVYWYQQSLDQGLQFLIQYYNGEERAKGNILERFSAQQFPDLHSELNLSSLELGDSALYFCASSVGTSGRAVYEQYFGPGTRLTVT.

V is TRBV5-4 and J is TRBJ2-1, with 7 bases fitting TRBD2. Trimming cost V 4 bases and J 3 bases; bases outside gene matches: 4. There are 14 residues in the CDR3. Germline CDR1 and CDR2: SGHNT and YYREEE (reference sequence). Here the CDR3 reads CASSAGDYYNEQFF. The DNA of the CDR3 is TGTGCCAGCAGCGCCGGGGACTACTACAATGAGCAGTTCTTC.

The CDR3 region has the DNA TGTGCCTGGAATAGCGGGAGAGCAGATACGCAGTATTTT. Protein sequence: CAWNSGRADTQYF. V and J are TRBV30 and TRBJ2-3, with 9 bases lining up with TRBD2. The CDR3 has 13 amino acids. The V gene's germline CDR1 is GTSNPN and CDR2 SVGIG (reference sequence). V shed 4 bases, J shed 4 bases, and the junction held 3 bases outside the gene matches.

The J gene is TRBJ2-1, the V gene TRBV3-1 (or the pseudogene TRBV3-2); 11 bases fit TRBD2. Germline V lookup: CDR1 LGHDT, CDR2 YNNKEL (reference sequence). The length of the CDR3 is 14 residues. The CDR3 coding sequence is TGTGCAACCACCGGGACTAGCGGAAACAATGAGCAGTTCTTC. It codes for CATTGTSGNNEQFF.

The rearrangement uses TRBV5-6 and TRBJ1-4, with 8 bases identical to TRBD1. The V gene end was trimmed by 2 bases and the J gene end by 8 bases; junction bases not matched to a gene: 8. Germline CDR1 reads SGHDT; CDR2 reads YYEEEE. This CDR3 has 15 residues. Here the CDR3 reads CASSFLDRAHEKLFF. In DNA, the CDR3 is TGTGCCAGCAGCTTCCTGGACAGGGCCCACGAAAAACTGTTTTTT. The variable domain in full, with the rest retrieved from reference TRBV5-6 and TRBJ1-4, is DAGVTQSPTHLIKTRGQQVTLRCSPKSGHDTVSWYQQALGQGPQFIFQYYEEEERQRGNFPDRFSGHQFPNYSSELNVNALLLGDSALYLCASSFLDRAHEKLFFGSGTQLSVL.

The chain carries TRBV28 and TRBJ2-7; 10 nucleotides line up with TRBD2. The J segment lost 7 bases and the V segment lost 8 bases, leaving 8 bases of the junction unmatched. Germline values: CDR1 MDHEN, CDR2 SYDVKM. CDR3 size: 13 residues. Written as DNA, the CDR3 is TGTGCCAGCGGGCTAGCGGGAGTTGGGGAGCAGTACTTC. Amino acid sequence: CASGLAGVGEQYF.

This clone was counted a few times. The rearrangement uses TRBV19 and TRBJ1-2; 9 bases agree with TRBD1. Germline CDR1 reads LNHDA; CDR2 reads SQIVND (reference sequence). The length of the CDR3 is 13 residues. The junction had 5 bases not matched to a gene; V was cut back by 5 bases and J by 7 bases. The CDR3 loop reads CASSPRDRAGYTF. The CDR3 DNA reads as TGTGCCAGTAGTCCCCGGGACAGGGCTGGCTACACCTTC.

The chain couples TRBV28 to TRBJ1-6; D unclear. The CDR3 loop spans 12 amino acids. V was pared by 3 bases and J by 11 bases, with 8 bases between. Germline lookup yields CDR1 MDHEN and CDR2 SYDVKM. CDR3 residues: CASSFTSPPLHF. The CDR3 DNA sequence: TGTGCCAGCAGTTTTACATCTCCACCCCTCCACTTT.

This sequence joins TRBV3-1 (or the pseudogene TRBV3-2) and TRBJ1-3, with 7 bases matching TRBD1. Per the germline V gene, CDR1 is LGHDT and CDR2 is YNNKEL (reference sequence). The CDR3 contains 15 residues. V gave up 7 bases and J gave up 1 base; unmatched junction bases: 7. The CDR3 DNA reads as TGTGCCAGCACCACCGGGACAGAGTCTGGAAACACCATATATTTT. It specifies CASTTGTESGNTIYF.

This chain joins TRBV19 and TRBJ2-7; 7 bases are a match to TRBD2. There are 15 residues in the CDR3. V lost 4 bases, J lost 3 bases, and 9 bases stayed unmatched. Germline-derived CDR1 and CDR2 are LNHDA and SQIVND (reference sequence). CDR3 loop: CASSTRPSGFYEQYF. CDR3 sequence (DNA): TGTGCCAGTAGTACCCGTCCTAGCGGATTCTACGAGCAGTACTTC.

This chain joins TRBV7-9 and TRBJ2-1; D unclear. CDR1 SEHNR and CDR2 FQNEAQ come from the germline V gene (reference sequence). This CDR3 comprises 15 residues. Trimming took 5 bases from V and 0 from J, leaving 11 bases between them. The CDR3 reads CASSTEPSSYNEQFF. For the CDR3, the DNA is TGTGCCAGCAGCACCGAACCCAGCTCCTACAATGAGCAGTTCTTC.